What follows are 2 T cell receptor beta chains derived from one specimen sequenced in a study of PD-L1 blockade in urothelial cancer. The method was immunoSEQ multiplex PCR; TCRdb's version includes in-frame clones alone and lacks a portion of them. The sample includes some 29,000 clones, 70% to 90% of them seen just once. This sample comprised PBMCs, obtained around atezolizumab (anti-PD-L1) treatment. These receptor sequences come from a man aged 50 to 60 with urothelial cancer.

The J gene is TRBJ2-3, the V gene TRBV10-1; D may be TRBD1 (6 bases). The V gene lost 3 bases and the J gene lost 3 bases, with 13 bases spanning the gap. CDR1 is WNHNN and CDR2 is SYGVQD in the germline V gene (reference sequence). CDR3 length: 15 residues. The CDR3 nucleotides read TGCGCCAGCAGTGAAGGGCCAAGGGGGACAGATACGCAGTATTTT. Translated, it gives CASSEGPRGTDTQYF.

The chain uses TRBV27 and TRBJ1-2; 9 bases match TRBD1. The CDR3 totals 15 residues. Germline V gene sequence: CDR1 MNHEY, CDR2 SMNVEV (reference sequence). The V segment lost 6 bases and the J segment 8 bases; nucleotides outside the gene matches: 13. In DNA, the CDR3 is TGTGCCAGCAGACCGATGGGGACAGGACAGGGGGGCTACACCTTC. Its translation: CASRPMGTGQGGYTF.